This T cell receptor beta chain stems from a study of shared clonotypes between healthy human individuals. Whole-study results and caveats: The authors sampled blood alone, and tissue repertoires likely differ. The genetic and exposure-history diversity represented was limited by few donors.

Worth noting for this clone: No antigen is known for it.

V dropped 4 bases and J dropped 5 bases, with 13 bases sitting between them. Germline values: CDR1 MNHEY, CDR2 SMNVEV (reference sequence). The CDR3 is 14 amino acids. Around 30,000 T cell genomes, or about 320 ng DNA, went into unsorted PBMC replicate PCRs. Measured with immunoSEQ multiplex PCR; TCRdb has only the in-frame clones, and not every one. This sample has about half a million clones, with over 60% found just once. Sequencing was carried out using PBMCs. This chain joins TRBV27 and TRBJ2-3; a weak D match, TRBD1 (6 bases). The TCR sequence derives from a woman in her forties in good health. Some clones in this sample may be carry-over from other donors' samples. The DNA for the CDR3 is TGTGCCAGCAGTTCCGGGACAAGCGGAGATACGCAGTATTTT. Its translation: CASSSGTSGDTQYF.